This TCR beta chain was identified during a study of CD8 T cells in Susac syndrome. Study-level points and caveats: Only a relatively small number of individuals were included in the TCR sequencing and HLA analysis.

High-throughput TCR beta sequencing covered peripheral CD8+ and CD4+ T cells. Notes on this clonotype: The target antigen is unknown.

When the RNA was reverse transcribed, random hexamers were used with an input of 0.5 to 1 ug. MiXCR, run by TCRdb on the immunoSEQ multiplex PCR reads, gives a single entry per CDR3 protein. The table includes around 150,000 distinct CDR3 sequences, 94% detected once. Germline trimming cut 3 bases from V and 6 bases from J; bases unmatched to any gene: 6. Germline V gene data show CDR1 as DFQATT and CDR2 as SNEGSKA (reference sequence). CDR3 length: 13 amino acids. The sequence came from a human donor in good health. Sequenced sample: CD8+ T cells from PBMCs. The chain combines TRBV20-1 with TRBJ1-1; 8 nucleotides align to TRBD1. CDR3 loop: CSARGQAKSEAFF. The CDR3, as DNA: TGCAGTGCTAGGGGACAGGCGAAGTCTGAAGCTTTCTTT.